Presented here are 19 T cell receptor beta chains from one specimen sequenced in a study of T-cell reconstitution after alpha-beta-depleted transplantation in children. Unique molecular identifiers were incorporated into the prepared TCRbeta library. TCRdb used MiXCR to reprocess the PCR reads, holding one entry per CDR3 protein. The table has about 500,000 distinct CDR3 sequences, roughly 33% seen once. The source was PBMCs from the stem cell graft donor, collected from the stem cell graft. The receptors were sampled from a human donor who donated a stem cell graft to a child with aplastic anemia.

The sample holds a few counts of this clonotype. V and J are TRBV29-1 and TRBJ2-7; 12 bases are shared with TRBD2. This CDR3 is 13 amino acids long. J lost 7 bases, V lost 5 bases, and 6 bases had no gene match. The germline gives CDR1 SQVTM, CDR2 ANQGSEA. The CDR3 DNA sequence: TGCAGCGTTCGCCCTAGCGGGAGGGAAGAGCAGTACTTC. Protein product: CSVRPSGREEQYF.

This clonotype was picked up a small number of times. The chain recombines TRBV11-1 with TRBJ2-2; perhaps TRBD1 as D (5 bases). Trimming shortened V by 1 base and J by 5 bases, and 20 bases separated the two germline ends. This CDR3 region has 18 residues. Germline V gene lookup returns CDR1 SGHAT and CDR2 FQDESV (reference sequence). The CDR3 DNA follows: TGTGCCAGCAGCTTAGTTAGGACAAGCCTTCTGAGAACCGGGGAGCTGTTTTTT. This translates into CASSLVRTSLLRTGELFF.

The chain combines TRBV19 with TRBJ2-7, with D tentatively TRBD1 (6 bases). The CDR3 consists of 15 residues. The V end lost 5 bases, the J end lost 5 bases, and 19 bases lay between the germline ends. Germline loops: CDR1 LNHDA, CDR2 SQIVND (reference sequence). The CDR3 sequence is CASSWGVGHKHEQYV. The CDR3 nucleotides read TGTGCCAGTAGTTGGGGAGTGGGACATAAGCACGAGCAGTACGTC.

This clonotype was counted only a few times. The rearrangement uses TRBV15 and TRBJ2-1; the D gene is possibly TRBD2 (6 bases). The CDR3 is 15 amino acids. V lost 3 bases and J lost 0, with 9 bases in between. The V gene's germline CDR1 is LNHNV and CDR2 YYDKDF (reference sequence). The CDR3 DNA is TGTGCCACCAGCAGCGGGACTGGCTCCTACAATGAGCAGTTCTTC. Translated, it gives CATSSGTGSYNEQFF.

This clonotype has only a few counts. The rearrangement uses TRBV20-1 and TRBJ2-7; D possibly corresponds to TRBD2 (6 bases). CDR1 is DFQATT and CDR2 is SNEGSKA in the germline V gene (reference sequence). The CDR3 has 15 amino acids. Between the trimmed V and J ends, which lost 4 bases and 0 bases, there was a span of 16 bases. The CDR3 coding sequence is TGCAGTGCTACCGATCTAGCGCCCAGCTCCTACGAGCAGTACGTC. This gives the protein CSATDLAPSSYEQYV.

This clonotype came up a few times. V gene TRBV30 combines with J gene TRBJ2-7, with TRBD1 identical over 8 bases. In germline, CDR1 is GTSNPN, CDR2 SVGIG (reference sequence). The CDR3 loop spans 14 amino acids. V shed 8 bases, J shed 3 bases, and the junction held 12 bases outside the gene matches. The DNA for the CDR3 is TGTGCCGGGTTCACCGGGACAGGAAACTACGAGCAGTACTTC. Encoded protein: CAGFTGTGNYEQYF. Using reference TRBV30 and TRBJ2-7 for the parts outside the CDR3, the full variable domain is SQTIHQWPATLVQPVGSPLSLECTVEGTSNPNLYWYRQAAGRGLQLLFYSVGIGQISSEVPQNLSASRPQDRQFILSSKKLLLSDSGFYLCAGFTGTGNYEQYFGPGTRLTVT.

This rearrangement joins TRBV6-5 to TRBJ2-1, with unresolved D. The V end was cut by 4 bases, the J end by 7 bases, with 17 bases between. The CDR3 totals 15 residues. Germline CDR1 is MNHEY and CDR2 is SVGAGI. CDR3 nucleotide sequence: TGTGCCAGCAGTTCCGGGCCCGCCCTAGGGAATGAGCAGTTCTTC. This gives the protein CASSSGPALGNEQFF.

The gene calls are TRBV29-1 and TRBJ1-1, with D possibly being TRBD1 (6 bases). Germline loops: CDR1 SQVTM, CDR2 ANQGSEA. This CDR3 has 14 residues. CDR3 residues: CSSIGGERSTEAFF. The CDR3 DNA reads as TGCAGTTCAATAGGGGGGGAGCGGAGCACTGAAGCTTTCTTT. Using reference TRBV29-1 and TRBJ1-1 for the parts outside the CDR3, the full variable domain is SAVISQKPSRDICQRGTSLTIQCQVDSQVTMMFWYRQQPGQSLTLIATANQGSEATYESGFVIDKFPISRPNLTFSTLTVSNMSPEDSSIYLCSSIGGERSTEAFFGQGTRLTVV.

The chain recombines TRBV4-2 with TRBJ2-7; D uncertain. Germline CDR1 reads LGHNA; CDR2 reads YNFKEQ. V was shortened by 0 bases and J by 5 bases, with 11 bases between the two germline ends. The CDR3 covers 14 residues. This CDR3 reads CASSQDSSRDEQYF. Written as DNA, the CDR3 is TGTGCCAGCAGCCAAGATTCGAGCCGAGACGAGCAGTACTTC.

The J gene is TRBJ2-4, the V gene TRBV20-1; 8 bases are shared with TRBD1. This CDR3 has 14 residues. J lost 8 bases, V lost 5 bases, and 11 bases had no gene match. Germline V gives CDR1 DFQATT, CDR2 SNEGSKA (reference sequence). The CDR3 is CSAHLRTGSDIQYF. In DNA, the CDR3 is TGCAGTGCTCACCTCCGGACAGGGTCGGACATTCAGTACTTC.

The V and J genes are TRBV6-1 and TRBJ2-7; D is perhaps TRBD1 (5 bases). Trimming left V 5 bases short and J 0 bases short, with 14 bases between. This CDR3 spans 15 amino acids. Germline-derived CDR1 and CDR2 are MNHNS and SASEGT. CDR3 coding DNA: TGTGCCAGCAGTCTTCAGGGATTCAGCTCCTACGAGCAGTACTTC. Its protein product is CASSLQGFSSYEQYF.

This chain links TRBV30 with TRBJ1-1, with no clear D. This CDR3 has 13 residues. Trimming stripped 3 bases from V and 5 bases from J, with 13 bases between. Germline V gives CDR1 GTSNPN, CDR2 SVGIG (reference sequence). DNA for the CDR3: TGTGCCTGGAGACATACCGGTGGGACTGAAGCTTTCTTT. This translates into CAWRHTGGTEAFF.

V gene TRBV20-1 combines with J gene TRBJ2-1, with D maybe TRBD2 (6 bases). This CDR3 region has 11 residues. V was trimmed by 3 bases and J by 10 bases, leaving 10 bases between them. Germline CDR1 is DFQATT and CDR2 is SNEGSKA (reference sequence). CDR3 sequence reads: CSARDYPEQFF. The CDR3 DNA follows: TGCAGTGCTAGGGACTACCCAGAGCAGTTCTTC.

In its sample, this clonotype was seen many times. J is TRBJ2-4 and V is TRBV10-3, with 9 bases identical to TRBD2. Germline CDR1 is ENHRY and CDR2 is SYGVKD. CDR3 length equals 15 residues. Losses at the gene ends were 0 bases for V and 6 bases for J; bases not matched to a gene: 3. CDR3 in DNA: TGTGCCATCAGTGAGTCGGTACTAGCGGGAAACATTCAGTACTTC. Amino acids: CAISESVLAGNIQYF.

This clonotype was observed a few times. This sequence joins TRBV20-1 and TRBJ1-1; no definite D call. V was pared by 6 bases and J by 1 base, with 9 bases between. In germline, CDR1 is DFQATT, CDR2 SNEGSKA (reference sequence). The CDR3 sequence is 12 residues long. CDR3 region: CSASWGNTEAFF. CDR3 in DNA: TGCAGTGCCTCGTGGGGGAACACTGAAGCTTTCTTT.

This clonotype has just a few counts. V usage is TRBV12-3 or TRBV12-4 and J usage is TRBJ2-7; TRBD2 agrees at 12 bases. V lost 5 bases, J lost 6 bases, and 5 bases stayed unmatched. The length of the CDR3 is 14 residues. The CDR3 DNA is TGTGCCAGCAGTCCTAGCGGGAGGGTGGGCGAGCAGTACGTC. Protein: CASSPSGRVGEQYV.

This rearrangement joins TRBV12-3 or TRBV12-4 to TRBJ2-2; 7 positions agree with TRBD1. The CDR3 spans 16 residues. V shed 5 bases and J 3 bases; nucleotides not matched to a gene: 9. The DNA for the CDR3 is TGTGCCAGCAGTCGAATCAGGGGGTCGGACACCGGGGAGCTGTTTTTT. Its protein product is CASSRIRGSDTGELFF.

The V gene is TRBV24-1, the J gene TRBJ2-3; TRBD1 matches 9 bases. V trimming: 4 bases; J trimming: 2 bases; junction bases outside the gene matches: 6. This CDR3 contains 16 residues. Germline V CDR1 and CDR2: KGHDR, SFDVKD. This chain's CDR3 is CATSERGTGITDTQYF. The CDR3 nucleotides are TGTGCCACCAGTGAACGCGGGACAGGGATCACAGATACGCAGTATTTT.

This clonotype was seen a handful of times. The chain employs TRBV29-1 and TRBJ2-1; D call uncertain. The CDR3 is 13 amino acids. Germline V gene lookup returns CDR1 SQVTM and CDR2 ANQGSEA. Deletions cut 0 bases from V and 7 bases from J, with 10 bases between. This CDR3 is CSVEDPNINEQFF. The CDR3 DNA sequence: TGCAGCGTTGAAGACCCAAACATAAATGAGCAGTTCTTC.